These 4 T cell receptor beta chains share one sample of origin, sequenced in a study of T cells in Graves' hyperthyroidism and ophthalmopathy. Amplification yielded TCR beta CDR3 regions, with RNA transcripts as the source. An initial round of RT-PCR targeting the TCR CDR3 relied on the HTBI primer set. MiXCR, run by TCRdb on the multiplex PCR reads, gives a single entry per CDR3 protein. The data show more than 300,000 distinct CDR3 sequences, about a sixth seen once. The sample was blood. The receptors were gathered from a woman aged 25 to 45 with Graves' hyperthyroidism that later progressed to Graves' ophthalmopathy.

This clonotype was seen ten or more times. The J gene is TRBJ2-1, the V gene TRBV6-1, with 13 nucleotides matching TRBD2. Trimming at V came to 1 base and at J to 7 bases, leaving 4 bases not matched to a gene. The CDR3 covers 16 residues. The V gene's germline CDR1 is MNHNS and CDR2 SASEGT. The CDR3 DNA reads TGTGCCAGCAGTGAAGTAACTAGCGGGGGGGGAAATGAGCAGTTCTTC. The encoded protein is CASSEVTSGGGNEQFF.

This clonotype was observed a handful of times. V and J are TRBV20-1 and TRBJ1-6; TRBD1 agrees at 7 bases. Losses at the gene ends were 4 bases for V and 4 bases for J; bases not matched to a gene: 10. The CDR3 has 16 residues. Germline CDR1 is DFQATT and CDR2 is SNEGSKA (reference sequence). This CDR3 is CSAKATGPLYNSPLHF. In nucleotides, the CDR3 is TGCAGTGCTAAAGCGACAGGGCCCCTTTATAATTCACCCCTCCACTTT.

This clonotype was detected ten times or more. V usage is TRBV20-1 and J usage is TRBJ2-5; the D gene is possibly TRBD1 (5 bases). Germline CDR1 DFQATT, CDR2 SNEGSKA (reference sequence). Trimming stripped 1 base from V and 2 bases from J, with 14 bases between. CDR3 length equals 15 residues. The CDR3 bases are TGCAGTGCTAGAGTCTCGAGACAGCAACAAGAGACCCAGTACTTC. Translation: CSARVSRQQQETQYF.

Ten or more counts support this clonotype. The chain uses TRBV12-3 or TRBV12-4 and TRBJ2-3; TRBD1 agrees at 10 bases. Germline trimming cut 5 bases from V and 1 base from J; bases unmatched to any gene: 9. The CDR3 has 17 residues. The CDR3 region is CASSPGTGELGTDTQYF. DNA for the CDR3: TGTGCCAGCAGTCCCGGGACAGGGGAGTTGGGCACAGATACGCAGTATTTT.